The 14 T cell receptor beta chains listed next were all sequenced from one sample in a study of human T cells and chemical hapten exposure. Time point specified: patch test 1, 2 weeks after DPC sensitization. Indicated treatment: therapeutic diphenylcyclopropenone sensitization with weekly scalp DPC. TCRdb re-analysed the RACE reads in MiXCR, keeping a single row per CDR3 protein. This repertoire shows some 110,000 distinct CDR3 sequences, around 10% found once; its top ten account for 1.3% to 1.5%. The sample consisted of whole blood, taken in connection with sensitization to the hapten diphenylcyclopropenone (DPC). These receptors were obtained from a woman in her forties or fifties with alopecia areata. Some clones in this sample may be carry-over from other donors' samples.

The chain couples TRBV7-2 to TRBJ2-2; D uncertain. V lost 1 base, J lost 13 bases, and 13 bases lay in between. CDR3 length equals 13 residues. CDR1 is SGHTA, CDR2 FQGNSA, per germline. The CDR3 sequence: CASSLVQYLGLFF. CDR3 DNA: TGTGCCAGCAGCTTAGTCCAATACCTGGGGCTGTTTTTT.

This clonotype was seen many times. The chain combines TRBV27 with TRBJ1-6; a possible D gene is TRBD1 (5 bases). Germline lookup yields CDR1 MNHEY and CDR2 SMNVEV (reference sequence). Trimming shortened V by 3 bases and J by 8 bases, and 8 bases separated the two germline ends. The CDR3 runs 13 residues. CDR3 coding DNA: TGTGCCAGCAGTTTCTTAGGGGATTCACCCCTCCACTTT. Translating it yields CASSFLGDSPLHF.

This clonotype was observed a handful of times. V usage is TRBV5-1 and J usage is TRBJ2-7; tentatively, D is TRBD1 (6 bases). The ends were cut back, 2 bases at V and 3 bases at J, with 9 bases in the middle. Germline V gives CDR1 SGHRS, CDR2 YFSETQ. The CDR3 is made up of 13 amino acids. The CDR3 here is CASSLLQGYEQYF. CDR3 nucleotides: TGCGCCAGCAGCTTACTACAGGGCTACGAGCAGTACTTC.

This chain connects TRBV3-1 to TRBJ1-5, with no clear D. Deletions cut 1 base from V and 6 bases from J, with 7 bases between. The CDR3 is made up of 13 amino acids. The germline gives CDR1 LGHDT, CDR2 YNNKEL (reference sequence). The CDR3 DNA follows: TGTGCCAGCAGCCAAGCCTTCGCTCAGCCCCAGCATTTT. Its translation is CASSQAFAQPQHF.

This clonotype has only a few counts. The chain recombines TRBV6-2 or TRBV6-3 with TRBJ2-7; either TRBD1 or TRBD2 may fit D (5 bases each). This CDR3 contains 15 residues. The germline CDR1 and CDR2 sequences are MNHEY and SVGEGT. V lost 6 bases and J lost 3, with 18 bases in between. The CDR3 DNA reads TGTGCCAGCAGCCCTATTGGGACGGGGATCTACGAGCAGTACTTC. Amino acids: CASSPIGTGIYEQYF.

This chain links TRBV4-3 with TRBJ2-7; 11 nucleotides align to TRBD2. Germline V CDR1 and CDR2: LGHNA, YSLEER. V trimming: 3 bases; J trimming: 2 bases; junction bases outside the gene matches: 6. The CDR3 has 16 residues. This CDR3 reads CASSQELAGDTYEQYF. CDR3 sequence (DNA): TGCGCCAGCAGCCAGGAACTAGCGGGGGACACCTACGAGCAGTACTTC.

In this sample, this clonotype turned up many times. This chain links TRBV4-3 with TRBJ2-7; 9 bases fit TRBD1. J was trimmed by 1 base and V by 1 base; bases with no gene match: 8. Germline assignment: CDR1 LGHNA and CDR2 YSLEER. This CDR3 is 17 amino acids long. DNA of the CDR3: TGCGCCAGCAGCCAAGTCCCTATGGGACAGGGATCCTACGAGCAGTACTTC. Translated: CASSQVPMGQGSYEQYF.

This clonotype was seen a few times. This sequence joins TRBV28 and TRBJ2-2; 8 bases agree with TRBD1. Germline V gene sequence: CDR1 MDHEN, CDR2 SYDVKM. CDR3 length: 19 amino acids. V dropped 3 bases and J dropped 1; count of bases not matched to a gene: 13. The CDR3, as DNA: TGTGCCAGCAGTTTCGGAACCGGGACAGGTGATATGAACACCGGGGAGCTGTTTTTT. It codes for CASSFGTGTGDMNTGELFF.

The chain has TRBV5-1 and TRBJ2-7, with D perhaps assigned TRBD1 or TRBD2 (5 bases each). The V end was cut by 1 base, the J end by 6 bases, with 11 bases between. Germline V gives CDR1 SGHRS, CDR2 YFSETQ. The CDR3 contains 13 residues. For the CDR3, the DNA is TGCGCCAGCAGCTTGATAGGGACCATCGAGCAGTACTTC. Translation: CASSLIGTIEQYF.

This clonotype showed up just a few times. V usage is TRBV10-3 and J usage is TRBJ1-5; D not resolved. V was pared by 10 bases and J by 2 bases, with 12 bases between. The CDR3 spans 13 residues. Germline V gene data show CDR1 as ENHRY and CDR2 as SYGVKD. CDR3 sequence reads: CASRWGGNQPQHF. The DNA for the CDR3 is TGTGCCAGCAGGTGGGGAGGCAATCAGCCCCAGCATTTT.

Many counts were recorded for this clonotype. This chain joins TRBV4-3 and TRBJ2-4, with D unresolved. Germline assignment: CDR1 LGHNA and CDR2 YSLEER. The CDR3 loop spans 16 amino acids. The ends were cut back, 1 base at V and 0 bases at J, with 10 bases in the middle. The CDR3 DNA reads TGCGCCAGCAGCCAAGCCCAGAGCCTAGCCAAAAACATTCAGTACTTC. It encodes CASSQAQSLAKNIQYF.

The CDR3 is CATSAGNRGYTF. DNA for the CDR3: TGTGCCACCAGTGCAGGGAATCGTGGCTACACCTTC. The chain combines TRBV24-1 with TRBJ1-2, with D tentatively TRBD1 (5 bases). V dropped 5 bases and J dropped 7 bases, with 10 bases sitting between them. The CDR3 has 12 residues. Germline loops: CDR1 KGHDR, CDR2 SFDVKD.

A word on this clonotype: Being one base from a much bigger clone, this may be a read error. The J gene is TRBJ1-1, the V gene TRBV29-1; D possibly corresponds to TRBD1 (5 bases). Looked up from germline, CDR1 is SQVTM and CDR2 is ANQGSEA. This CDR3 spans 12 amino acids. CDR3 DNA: TGCAGAGCAGACAGAGAGTCGTCAGAAACTTTCTTT. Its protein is CRADRESSETFF.

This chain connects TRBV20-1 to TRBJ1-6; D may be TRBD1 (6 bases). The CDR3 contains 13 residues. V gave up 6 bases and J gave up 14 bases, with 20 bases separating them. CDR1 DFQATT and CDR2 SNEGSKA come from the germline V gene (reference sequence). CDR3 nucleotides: TGCAGTGCCACCGGGGACAAGTACTCGGCCCTCCACTTT. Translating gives CSATGDKYSALHF.